The clone carrying this T cell receptor beta chain was seen a handful of times. Its specificity is unknown. This record comes from a study of T cell responses to AZD1222 COVID-19 vaccine. Study in general: Whether given at about 4 or about 12 weeks, second doses were pooled. The study's findings and limits: Repertoire collection took place solely once the T cell response had peaked. The reported proportion of spike-specific TCRs targeting unmutated variant regions was nearly half. Across spike, vaccine-associated CD4 TCRs were found, dominant at 160-218 and 743-854.

The V and J ends lost 0 bases and 4 bases respectively, with 7 bases between them. Germline values: CDR1 SGHRS, CDR2 YFSETQ. This CDR3 is 14 amino acids long. Repertoires were generated with immunoSEQ multiplex PCR, while TCRdb's copy carries only in-frame clones and drops some. The sample includes about 130,000 clones, 90% of them seen just once. This receptor was obtained from an adult in good health. The specimen comprised peripheral blood, sampled on day 0 of AZD1222 vaccination. J is TRBJ1-4 and V is TRBV5-1; no firm D call. CDR3 protein: CASSLDRINEKLFF. In DNA, the CDR3 is TGCGCCAGCAGCTTGGACAGAATTAATGAAAAACTGTTTTTT.